One sample yielded the 21 T cell receptor beta chains listed below, sequenced in a study of blood T cell repertoires in COVID-19 (TCRdb year 2020). The method behind the library was the immunoSEQ multiplex PCR assay. Held by TCRdb, this immuneACCESS table contains in-frame sequences only and omits some clones. Under half of the omission traces to an unresolved V gene where checked; the cause of the rest is unknown. In this sample the table shows some 150,000 clones, around four fifths of which occur a single time. 6.2% of the sample belongs to the ten largest clones. Material: PBMCs or T cells enriched from blood (not recorded which). These receptors were collected from a woman between 40 and 55 years old who had recovered from COVID-19.

This clone turned up a few times. The chain couples TRBV15 to TRBJ2-3; a weak D match, TRBD2 (5 bases). The CDR3 sequence is 14 residues long. Trimming shortened V by 0 bases and J by 4 bases, and 8 bases separated the two germline ends. Germline CDR1 and CDR2: LNHNV and YYDKDF (reference sequence). The CDR3 region is CATSRDGESDTQYF. The CDR3 nucleotides are TGTGCCACCAGCAGAGATGGGGAGTCAGATACGCAGTATTTT. Drawing the rest from reference TRBV15 and TRBJ2-3, the complete variable domain is DAMVIQNPRYQVTQFGKPVTLSCSQTLNHNVMYWYQQKSSQAPKLLFHYYDKDFNNEADTPDNFQSRRPNTSFCFLDIRSPGLGDTAMYLCATSRDGESDTQYFGPGTRLTVL.

The chain carries TRBV19 and TRBJ1-3; possible D gene TRBD1, 5 bases. The germline CDR1 and CDR2 sequences are LNHDA and SQIVND (reference sequence). Trimming pared 5 bases from V and 0 bases from J, leaving 14 bases between. The CDR3 totals 16 residues. CDR3 DNA: TGTGCCAGTAGTGACCCCCGGGGGTCCTCTGGAAACACCATATATTTT. It yields the protein CASSDPRGSSGNTIYF.

The J gene is TRBJ1-3, the V gene TRBV18; 7 positions agree with TRBD1. Germline V gene data show CDR1 as KGHSH and CDR2 as LQKENI. CDR3 length: 15 amino acids. J was trimmed by 0 bases and V by 6 bases; bases with no gene match: 5. The CDR3 loop reads CASSEQGTSGNTIYF. The DNA for the CDR3 is TGTGCCAGCTCTGAACAGGGGACCTCTGGAAACACCATATATTTT.

This clone has only one observation. V and J are TRBV18 and TRBJ2-7; TRBD1 matches 9 bases. In germline, CDR1 is KGHSH, CDR2 LQKENI. CDR3 size: 15 residues. Trimming cost V 2 bases and J 4 bases; bases outside gene matches: 6. The CDR3 is CASSPVPDRGYEQYF. DNA for the CDR3: TGTGCCAGCTCACCAGTTCCGGACAGGGGTTACGAGCAGTACTTC. Based on the CDR3 plus reference TRBV18 and TRBJ2-7, the full variable domain is NAGVMQNPRHLVRRRGQEARLRCSPMKGHSHVYWYRQLPEEGLKFMVYLQKENIIDESGMPKERFSAEFPKEGPSILRIQQVVRGDSAAYFCASSPVPDRGYEQYFGPGTRLTVT.

J is TRBJ2-3 and V is TRBV7-2, with D perhaps TRBD1 (6 bases). V lost 0 bases, J lost 2 bases, and 12 bases lay in between. The CDR3 extends over 16 amino acids. Germline-derived CDR1 and CDR2 are SGHTA and FQGNSA. In DNA, the CDR3 is TGTGCCAGCAGCTTAGCGACAGGAGCCCTCACAGATACGCAGTATTTT. Protein product: CASSLATGALTDTQYF.

In this sample, this clone turned up once. The chain couples TRBV19 to TRBJ2-3, with 9 positions matching TRBD2. This CDR3 is built from 15 residues. The J segment lost 1 base and the V segment lost 2 bases, leaving 1 base of the junction unmatched. Germline V gene data show CDR1 as LNHDA and CDR2 as SQIVND (reference sequence). The CDR3 region has the DNA TGTGCCAGTAGTATACCTAGCGGGGGCACAGATACGCAGTATTTT. It yields the protein CASSIPSGGTDTQYF.

The rearrangement joins TRBV6-5 to TRBJ1-1, with D possibly matching TRBD1 (6 bases). In germline, CDR1 is MNHEY, CDR2 SVGAGI. This CDR3 comprises 15 residues. V lost 0 bases and J lost 4, with 12 bases in between. The CDR3 spells CASSYSQGLSTEAFF. The CDR3 DNA reads as TGTGCCAGCAGTTACTCCCAGGGGTTATCCACTGAAGCTTTCTTT.

The chain joins TRBV19 to TRBJ2-7; D not resolved. The CDR3 contains 15 residues. CDR1 and CDR2 from the germline V gene are LNHDA and SQIVND (reference sequence). Trimming took 0 bases from V and 0 from J, leaving 9 bases between them. CDR3 loop: CASSIEAGRSYEQYF. The CDR3 region has the DNA TGTGCCAGTAGTATAGAGGCAGGCCGCTCCTACGAGCAGTACTTC.

Turning to this clone: Different DNA sequences within this sample yield the same CDR3. J is TRBJ1-5 and V is TRBV19; D possibly corresponds to TRBD1 (5 bases). The CDR3 is 13 amino acids. Germline CDR1 and CDR2: LNHDA and SQIVND (reference sequence). With 6 bases removed from V and 4 bases from J, the gap between germline ends came to 10 bases. The CDR3 DNA reads as TGTGCCAGTAGGACGGGGGTTAATCAGCCCCAGCATTTT. This gives the protein CASRTGVNQPQHF.

The chain links TRBV6-5 to TRBJ1-1, with 7 positions matching TRBD1. CDR1 is MNHEY, CDR2 SVGAGI, per germline. The CDR3 covers 13 residues. J was trimmed by 5 bases and V by 8 bases; bases with no gene match: 8. The CDR3 DNA reads TGTGCCAGCCTTACCCAGGGGGGTACTGAAGCTTTCTTT. Protein: CASLTQGGTEAFF.

J is TRBJ2-1 and V is TRBV19, with 8 bases identical to TRBD2. Germline assignment: CDR1 LNHDA and CDR2 SQIVND (reference sequence). This CDR3 spans 16 amino acids. J gave up 4 bases and V 5 bases, and 10 bases lay outside the gene matches. CDR3 nucleotides: TGTGCCAGTAGTTCGTTAGCGGGGCAATTGTACAATGAGCAGTTCTTC. Translating it yields CASSSLAGQLYNEQFF.

The chain employs TRBV6-6 and TRBJ2-5, with unresolved D. The CDR3 is made up of 16 amino acids. V lost 8 bases and J lost 1, with 20 bases in between. Looked up from germline, CDR1 is MNHNY and CDR2 is SVGAGI (reference sequence). The CDR3 region is CASGVNTGASQETQYF. CDR3 nucleotide sequence: TGTGCCAGCGGAGTTAATACCGGAGCAAGCCAAGAGACCCAGTACTTC.

This rearrangement joins TRBV5-1 to TRBJ2-5, with 7 bases lining up with TRBD2. The germline V gene has CDR1 SGHRS and CDR2 YFSETQ. The V gene end was trimmed by 2 bases and the J gene end by 6 bases; junction bases not matched to a gene: 4. The CDR3 contains 13 residues. CDR3 sequence (DNA): TGCGCCAGCAGCTTCAGCGGGGAGAAGACCCAGTACTTC. It codes for CASSFSGEKTQYF.

This rearrangement joins TRBV7-8 to TRBJ1-2; a weak D match, TRBD1 (6 bases). The CDR3 sequence is 18 residues long. V lost 0 bases and J lost 4, with 21 bases in between. Germline V lookup: CDR1 SGHVS, CDR2 FQNEAQ. CDR3 sequence: CASSLADRQLSPIYGYTF. The CDR3 nucleotides are TGTGCCAGCAGCTTAGCGGACAGACAGCTAAGTCCTATCTATGGCTACACCTTC.

This rearrangement joins TRBV5-1 to TRBJ2-7, with 8 bases aligning to TRBD2. The trim removed 2 bases at V and 2 bases at J, leaving 3 bases unmatched. The germline gives CDR1 SGHRS, CDR2 YFSETQ. The CDR3 is made up of 14 amino acids. CDR3 sequence (DNA): TGCGCCAGCAGCTTAGCGGGAGAGGCCTACGAGCAGTACTTC. Protein: CASSLAGEAYEQYF.

This rearrangement joins TRBV7-9 to TRBJ1-5; 9 bases map to TRBD1. Germline CDR1 is SEHNR and CDR2 is FQNEAQ (reference sequence). The CDR3 sequence is 14 residues long. With V trimmed by 4 bases and J by 6 bases, 4 bases remained unmatched. CDR3 DNA sequence: TGTGCCAGCAGCTCACAGGGGGCAAGTCAGCCCCAGCATTTT. Its translation: CASSSQGASQPQHF.

The chain employs TRBV30 and TRBJ2-1; a possible D gene is TRBD2 (6 bases). CDR1 is GTSNPN and CDR2 is SVGIG in the germline V gene (reference sequence). The V gene lost 7 bases and the J gene lost 7 bases, with 20 bases spanning the gap. There are 14 residues in the CDR3. CDR3 loop: CASGILAGKNEQFF. CDR3 DNA sequence: TGTGCCTCCGGAATCCTGGCGGGAAAAAATGAGCAGTTCTTC. Complete variable domain (other parts from reference TRBV30 and TRBJ2-1): SQTIHQWPATLVQPVGSPLSLECTVEGTSNPNLYWYRQAAGRGLQLLFYSVGIGQISSEVPQNLSASRPQDRQFILSSKKLLLSDSGFYLCASGILAGKNEQFFGPGTRLTVL.

The chain combines TRBV2 with TRBJ2-1; TRBD2 matches at 9 bases. Per germline, CDR1 SNHLY and CDR2 FYNNEI. V was clipped by 0 bases and J by 10 bases; unmatched bases: 7. The CDR3 has 15 residues. CDR3 region: CASSEALGLASEQFF. The CDR3 DNA is TGTGCCAGCAGTGAAGCTCTGGGACTAGCATCCGAGCAGTTCTTC.

The gene calls are TRBV3-1 (or the pseudogene TRBV3-2) and TRBJ1-6, with D possibly matching TRBD1 (6 bases). Germline CDR1 LGHDT, CDR2 YNNKEL (reference sequence). Trimming removed 3 bases at V and 6 bases at J, with 12 bases between. The CDR3 runs to 15 residues. DNA for the CDR3: TGTGCCAGCAGCCAGACAGGCCGAAGTAATTCACCCCTCCACTTT. This encodes CASSQTGRSNSPLHF.

This clone has more than one count but fewer than ten. The chain is built from TRBV11-2 and TRBJ2-7; TRBD2 might be the D (6 bases). CDR3 length: 15 residues. Germline-derived CDR1 and CDR2 are SGHAT and FQNNGV. V lost 1 base to trimming and J lost 5 bases, with 15 bases between them. Written as DNA, the CDR3 is TGTGCCAGCAGCTTAGGCGGGGTCCCATCCCACGAGCAGTACTTC. Amino acids: CASSLGGVPSHEQYF.

The V and J genes are TRBV27 and TRBJ2-1; 11 bases are shared with TRBD2. CDR1 and CDR2 from the germline V gene are MNHEY and SMNVEV (reference sequence). CDR3 length equals 18 residues. With V trimmed by 6 bases and J by 7 bases, 17 bases remained unmatched. CDR3 DNA: TGTGCCAGCAGACCTGCCCTGGGGACTAGCGGAGAAGGGAATGAGCAGTTCTTC. Amino acids: CASRPALGTSGEGNEQFF.